Listed here is a single T cell receptor beta chain. What it binds is not known. The data stem from a study of OX40 agonist ivuxolimab in advanced cancers. Across the whole study: With ivuxolimab, an agonistic anti-OX40 (CD134) antibody, patients were treated. Hepatocellular carcinoma, melanoma, renal cell or head and neck cancer was diagnosed in the dose-escalation patients.

Anyone with autoimmune disease history or systemic immunosuppression was excluded. Profiling relied on immunoSEQ multiplex PCR, and the TCRdb table lists in-frame clones only, not all of them. This table has 71,000 or so clones, roughly 92% appearing once. The CDR3 runs 12 residues. Looked up from germline, CDR1 is SGHRS and CDR2 is YFSETQ. V shed 3 bases, J shed 6 bases, and the junction held 1 base outside the gene matches. Findings and caveats of the study: Nonresponders, in some cases, also had low normalized T-cell clonal expansion.

The sequenced sample was CD4+ or CD8+ T cells sorted from blood, obtained in a trial of the OX40 agonist ivuxolimab. The receptor's source is an adult with an advanced solid tumor such as melanoma, head and neck, liver or kidney cancer. The chain combines TRBV5-1 with TRBJ1-2; TRBD1 matches at 8 bases. The CDR3 DNA reads TGCGCCAGCAGCTGGACAGGGAATGGCTACACCTTC. Translating it yields CASSWTGNGYTF.